The 26 T cell receptor beta chains given below trace back to one sample, sequenced in a study of cytomegalovirus exposure and HLA in healthy donors. The method was immunoSEQ multiplex PCR; TCRdb's version includes in-frame clones alone and lacks a portion of them. This sample has approximately 210,000 clones, with more than 75% found just once. The sample was PBMCs. Every receptor here comes from a woman between 18 and 29 years old in good health and CMV-seronegative.

V gene TRBV19 combines with J gene TRBJ2-5; D perhaps matches TRBD1 (6 bases). The CDR3 runs to 14 residues. Germline assignment: CDR1 LNHDA and CDR2 SQIVND (reference sequence). Deletions cut 6 bases from V and 7 bases from J, with 18 bases between. Written as DNA, the CDR3 is TGTGCCAGTAGAACCGGGACACCAGGAGGGACCCAGTACTTC. Its translation is CASRTGTPGGTQYF.

The CDR3, as DNA: TGTGCTAGTGGTACTAGCGCCTCTGGGGAGACCCAGTACTTC. Protein sequence: CASGTSASGETQYF. The chain recombines TRBV12-5 with TRBJ2-5; 7 positions agree with TRBD2. This CDR3 is built from 14 residues. Unmatched junction bases numbered 8, after V lost 5 bases and J lost 5 bases. Germline CDR1 is LGHNT and CDR2 is FRNRAP. Drawing the rest from reference TRBV12-5 and TRBJ2-5, the complete variable domain is DARVTQTPRHKVTEMGQEVTMRCQPILGHNTVFWYRQTMMQGLELLAYFRNRAPLDDSGMPKDRFSAEMPDATLATLKIQPSEPRDSAVYFCASGTSASGETQYFGPGTRLLVL.

J is TRBJ1-1 and V is TRBV5-1; D unresolved. The germline V and J ends were trimmed by 5 bases and 0 bases, with 8 bases remaining between them. The CDR3 extends over 13 amino acids. The germline gives CDR1 SGHRS, CDR2 YFSETQ. CDR3: CASREELNTEAFF. CDR3 nucleotides: TGCGCCAGCAGGGAGGAATTGAACACTGAAGCTTTCTTT.

The chain couples TRBV2 to TRBJ2-1, with D possibly matching TRBD1 (6 bases). V lost 4 bases and J 6 bases, leaving 13 bases between the germline ends. The CDR3 covers 14 residues. CDR1 and CDR2 from the germline V gene are SNHLY and FYNNEI. The CDR3 DNA follows: TGTGCCAGCAGTGTGCTCTTAGGGGGCAATGAGCAGTTCTTC. Its protein is CASSVLLGGNEQFF.

In this sample, this clone turned up a few times. The chain joins TRBV6-1 to TRBJ2-5, with TRBD1 identical over 10 bases. CDR1 and CDR2 (germline): MNHNS, SASEGT. This CDR3 has 14 amino acids. Trimming cost V 1 base and J 4 bases; bases outside gene matches: 0. CDR3 in DNA: TGTGCCAGCAGTGAAGGGACAGGGGGAGAGACCCAGTACTTC. It encodes CASSEGTGGETQYF.

This rearrangement joins TRBV4-1 to TRBJ1-5, with D hard to call. The ends were cut back, 0 bases at V and 5 bases at J, with 11 bases in the middle. Germline values: CDR1 MGHRA, CDR2 YSYEKL. This CDR3 contains 15 residues. In DNA form, the CDR3 reads TGCGCCAGCAGCCAAGATCGCGGCGCACATCAGCCCCAGCATTTT. Amino acid sequence: CASSQDRGAHQPQHF.

A note on this clone: Other DNA sequences from this sample encode an identical CDR3 as well. This chain links TRBV2 with TRBJ2-3; TRBD1 agrees at 11 bases. The CDR3 covers 13 residues. The V gene end was trimmed by 8 bases and the J gene end by 6 bases; junction bases not matched to a gene: 4. Germline values: CDR1 SNHLY, CDR2 FYNNEI. CDR3 sequence: CASGDRGTDTQYF. The DNA of the CDR3 is TGTGCCAGCGGGGACAGGGGGACGGATACGCAGTATTTT.

This clone was seen a few times. The chain combines TRBV11-2 with TRBJ2-7, with TRBD2 matching over 7 bases. The CDR3 runs to 11 residues. Germline assignment: CDR1 SGHAT and CDR2 FQNNGV. The CDR3 DNA follows: TGTGCTTCAGGCGGGAGTTACGAGCAGTACTTC. Protein: CASGGSYEQYF.

The chain uses TRBV6-1 and TRBJ1-2; TRBD1 agrees at 7 bases. Trimming took 7 bases from V and 12 from J; bases not matched to a gene: 17. The CDR3 extends over 14 amino acids. Germline V gene lookup returns CDR1 MNHNS and CDR2 SASEGT. DNA of the CDR3: TGTGCCAGCACCCAAGAACAGGGGTTCCCTCCTCACACCTTC. It is translated as CASTQEQGFPPHTF.

This CDR3 reads CASRRLAGGYNEQFF. In DNA, the CDR3 is TGTGCCAGCAGACGACTAGCGGGGGGATACAATGAGCAGTTCTTC. The chain employs TRBV7-8 and TRBJ2-1; 13 nucleotides agree with TRBD2. CDR3 length: 15 amino acids. Germline values: CDR1 SGHVS, CDR2 FQNEAQ. With 6 bases clipped from V and 4 bases from J, the junction kept 3 bases outside the gene matches.

The chain combines TRBV5-4 with TRBJ2-5; 11 positions agree with TRBD2. This CDR3 has 17 amino acids. V shed 2 bases and J 2 bases; nucleotides not matched to a gene: 8. CDR1 and CDR2 (germline): SGHNT, YYREEE (reference sequence). The CDR3 loop reads CASSFVLASGGQETQYF. Here the CDR3 DNA reads TGTGCCAGCAGCTTTGTTTTGGCTAGCGGGGGGCAAGAGACCCAGTACTTC.

This clone was seen only a few times. The V and J genes are TRBV11-3 and TRBJ2-7; D is perhaps TRBD2 (6 bases). Trimming left V 5 bases short and J 6 bases short, with 14 bases between. The CDR3 extends over 13 amino acids. Germline V gene lookup returns CDR1 SGHNT and CDR2 YENEEA. CDR3 in amino acids: CASSPGREGEQYF. The CDR3 DNA is TGTGCCAGCAGCCCCGGGCGGGAAGGCGAGCAGTACTTC.

This clone appeared once. CDR3 nucleotides: TGTGCCAGTGGGGAGACTAGCGGGGGGGCCGAATGGGAAGAGACCCAGTACTTC. It codes for CASGETSGGAEWEETQYF. The chain combines TRBV19 with TRBJ2-5, with 14 bases lining up with TRBD2. The CDR3 loop spans 18 amino acids. The junction had 14 bases not matched to a gene; V was cut back by 8 bases and J by 3 bases. Per the germline V gene, CDR1 is LNHDA and CDR2 is SQIVND (reference sequence). The variable domain in full, completed from reference TRBV19 and TRBJ2-5, reads DGGITQSPKYLFRKEGQNVTLSCEQNLNHDAMYWYRQDPGQGLRLIYYSQIVNDFQKGDIAEGYSVSREKKESFPLTVTSAQKNPTAFYLCASGETSGGAEWEETQYFGPGTRLLVL.

This sequence joins TRBV5-1 and TRBJ2-7, with 11 bases aligning to TRBD2. Germline CDR1 reads SGHRS; CDR2 reads YFSETQ. J was trimmed by 5 bases and V by 3 bases; bases with no gene match: 7. This CDR3 has 15 amino acids. CDR3: CASSSTSGEVNEQYF. The DNA for the CDR3 is TGCGCCAGCAGCTCGACTAGCGGGGAAGTCAACGAGCAGTACTTC. Combining the CDR3 with reference TRBV5-1 and TRBJ2-7 gives the whole variable domain KAGVTQTPRYLIKTRGQQVTLSCSPISGHRSVSWYQQTPGQGLQFLFEYFSETQRNKGNFPGRFSGRQFSNSRSEMNVSTLELGDSALYLCASSSTSGEVNEQYFGPGTRLTVT.

This clone was observed a few times. V and J are TRBV19 and TRBJ2-3, with 9 positions matching TRBD2. With V trimmed by 6 bases and J by 4 bases, 8 bases remained unmatched. CDR3 length: 15 residues. Looked up from germline, CDR1 is LNHDA and CDR2 is SQIVND (reference sequence). Here the CDR3 DNA reads TGTGCCAGTAGGACTATTAGCGGGAGTGCAGATACGCAGTATTTT. Translated, it gives CASRTISGSADTQYF.

J is TRBJ2-7 and V is TRBV11-2; TRBD1 matches at 8 bases. The V gene's germline CDR1 is SGHAT and CDR2 FQNNGV. Losses at the gene ends were 5 bases for V and 3 bases for J; bases not matched to a gene: 15. The CDR3 totals 17 residues. The CDR3 nucleotides read TGTGCCAGCAGCCTAAGACCGGGCAGACAGGGGAACTACGAGCAGTACTTC. Residues: CASSLRPGRQGNYEQYF.

J is TRBJ2-7 and V is TRBV5-1, with D perhaps TRBD1 (5 bases). The CDR3 is 12 residues long. Germline values: CDR1 SGHRS, CDR2 YFSETQ. Trimming took off 2 bases at V and 4 bases at J, with 7 bases between the two ends. The CDR3 reads CASSLGQYEQYF. In DNA form, the CDR3 reads TGCGCCAGCAGCTTAGGACAATACGAGCAGTACTTC. Together with reference TRBV5-1 and TRBJ2-7, the CDR3 gives the full variable domain: KAGVTQTPRYLIKTRGQQVTLSCSPISGHRSVSWYQQTPGQGLQFLFEYFSETQRNKGNFPGRFSGRQFSNSRSEMNVSTLELGDSALYLCASSLGQYEQYFGPGTRLTVT.

V gene TRBV25-1 combines with J gene TRBJ1-2, with D perhaps matching TRBD1 (5 bases). Trimming stripped 5 bases from V and 5 bases from J, with 18 bases between. The CDR3 is 15 amino acids. Germline loops: CDR1 MGHDK, CDR2 SYGVNS. CDR3 residues: CASSQPSTEMYGYTF. The CDR3 DNA is TGTGCCAGCAGTCAACCCTCGACAGAGATGTATGGCTACACCTTC.

This rearrangement joins TRBV5-1 to TRBJ2-2; the match to TRBD1 covers 9 bases. The CDR3 loop spans 18 amino acids. Trimming cost V 4 bases and J 0 bases; bases outside gene matches: 10. Germline-derived CDR1 and CDR2 are SGHRS and YFSETQ. CDR3 DNA: TGCGCCAGCAGCCGGGGACAGGGAATTCGATCGAACACCGGGGAGCTGTTTTTT. This codes for CASSRGQGIRSNTGELFF.

The V gene is TRBV12-5, the J gene TRBJ2-1; D unresolved. The germline V gene encodes CDR1 LGHNT and CDR2 FRNRAP. The CDR3 covers 16 residues. V shed 2 bases and J shed 0 bases, with 11 bases lying between them. The DNA for the CDR3 is TGTGCTAGTGGTTTGCAAGCCCTCCTCTCCTACAATGAGCAGTTCTTC. It translates to CASGLQALLSYNEQFF. Full variable domain (outside the CDR3, taken from reference TRBV12-5 and TRBJ2-1): DARVTQTPRHKVTEMGQEVTMRCQPILGHNTVFWYRQTMMQGLELLAYFRNRAPLDDSGMPKDRFSAEMPDATLATLKIQPSEPRDSAVYFCASGLQALLSYNEQFFGPGTRLTVL.

The genes are TRBV23-1 and TRBJ2-5; possible D gene TRBD1, 6 bases. TRBV23-1 is placed among ORFs of uncertain function. This CDR3 comprises 19 residues. The V and J ends lost 7 bases and 4 bases respectively, with 31 bases between them. CDR3: CASTKGPTNSPGTPETQYF. The CDR3 DNA reads TGCGCCAGCACAAAAGGGCCGACCAACAGTCCCGGGACACCAGAGACCCAGTACTTC.

This chain connects TRBV10-3 to TRBJ2-7, with TRBD2 matching 13 bases. The length of the CDR3 is 15 residues. With 0 bases clipped from V and 6 bases from J, the junction kept 2 bases outside the gene matches. Per the germline V gene, CDR1 is ENHRY and CDR2 is SYGVKD. CDR3 sequence (DNA): TGTGCCATCAGTGAGTCCCGGACTAGCGGGAGCGAGCAGTACTTC. Its translation is CAISESRTSGSEQYF.

CDR3 DNA: TGCGCCAGCAGCCAAGACGGGCGGGGCTACGAGCAGTACTTC. Residues: CASSQDGRGYEQYF. V gene TRBV4-1 combines with J gene TRBJ2-7; D perhaps matches TRBD2 (6 bases). Germline values: CDR1 MGHRA, CDR2 YSYEKL. Between the trimmed V and J ends, which lost 0 bases and 3 bases, there was a span of 9 bases. CDR3 length: 14 residues.

CDR3 protein: CASSQNRGTGGYTF. DNA of the CDR3: TGTGCCAGCAGCCAAAACAGGGGAACAGGTGGCTACACCTTC. The chain is built from TRBV14 and TRBJ1-2; 7 nucleotides align to TRBD1. V shed 2 bases, J shed 7 bases, and the junction held 7 bases outside the gene matches. Germline V lookup: CDR1 SGHDN, CDR2 FVKESK. The CDR3 is 14 residues long.

This chain links TRBV7-9 with TRBJ1-1, with 10 bases identical to TRBD1. The CDR3 has 15 amino acids. Trimming at V came to 1 base and at J to 11 bases, leaving 10 bases not matched to a gene. The germline CDR1 and CDR2 sequences are SEHNR and FQNEAQ (reference sequence). CDR3 residues: CASSLVGTGALGAFF. CDR3 nucleotide sequence: TGTGCCAGCAGCTTAGTGGGGACAGGGGCCCTGGGCGCTTTCTTT.

This rearrangement joins TRBV4-1 to TRBJ2-3, with 9 bases lining up with TRBD2. Germline values: CDR1 MGHRA, CDR2 YSYEKL. The CDR3 runs to 17 residues. V was clipped by 1 base and J by 5 bases; unmatched bases: 10. The CDR3 DNA reads as TGCGCCAGCAGCCAAGGACTAGCGGAAAAGCAGGGAGATACGCAGTATTTT. This codes for CASSQGLAEKQGDTQYF.